This entry is about one T cell receptor beta chain. No antigen is known for it. The data derive from a study of T cells expressing NK-cell markers. Study details: Sorted CD3+CD56+NKG2C+, CD3+CD56+NKG2C- and CD3+CD56-NKG2C+ T-cell subsets were beta-chain profiled. Findings and limits, study-wide: Clones of NKG2C+ T cells that had expanded were of unclear HCMV specificity. One observes that, in several donors, these clonotypes were also the leading ones within the CD3+CD56-NKG2C+ fraction.

The length of the CDR3 is 16 residues. Germline values: CDR1 SGDLS, CDR2 YYNGEE. TCRdb reanalyzed the 5' RACE reads, giving one entry per CDR3 protein sequence and no DNA. Found here are approximately 420,000 distinct CDR3 sequences; the top ten clones hold 9.5% to 12%. This chain links TRBV9 with TRBJ2-1; TCRdb picks TRBD1, but there is no DNA to check that call. Sequenced input: blood T cells: a sorted CD56 or NKG2C T cell subset, CD4+ or CD8+ T cells, or bulk PBMC T cells (not recorded which). The TCR was taken from a woman aged 50 to 60 in good health. CDR3 sequence: CASSAPGVSVYNEQFF.